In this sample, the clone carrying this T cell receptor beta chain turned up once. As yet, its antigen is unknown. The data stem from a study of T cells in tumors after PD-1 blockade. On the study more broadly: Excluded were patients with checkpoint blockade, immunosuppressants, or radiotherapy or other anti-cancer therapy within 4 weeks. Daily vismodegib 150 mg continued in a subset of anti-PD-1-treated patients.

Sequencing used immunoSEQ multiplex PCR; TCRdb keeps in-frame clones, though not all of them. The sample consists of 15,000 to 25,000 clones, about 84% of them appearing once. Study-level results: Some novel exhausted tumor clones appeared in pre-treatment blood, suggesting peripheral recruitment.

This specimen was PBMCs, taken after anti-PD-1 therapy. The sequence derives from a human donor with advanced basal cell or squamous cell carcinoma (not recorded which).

This CDR3 reads CASSRASGTSGTDTQYF. The CDR3 nucleotides read TGTGCCAGCAGCCGTGCCTCGGGGACTAGCGGCACAGATACGCAGTATTTT. The chain employs TRBV3-1 (or the pseudogene TRBV3-2) and TRBJ2-3; 10 bases map to TRBD2. In germline, CDR1 is LGHDT, CDR2 YNNKEL (reference sequence). The V segment lost 4 bases and the J segment 1 base; nucleotides outside the gene matches: 8. CDR3 size: 17 residues.